A single sample is the source of the 27 T cell receptor beta chains below, sequenced in a study of shared clonotypes between healthy human individuals. Produced via immunoSEQ multiplex PCR; TCRdb's table is partial and in-frame only. The sample holds about 2.1 million clones; approximately 94% are singletons and the top ten take roughly 1.8%. Cells designated naive CD8 were CD45RO-negative and were positively selected for CCR7, with terminally differentiated effector memory CD45RA+ cells excluded. The sequencing input was naive CD8+ T cells from PBMCs. These receptors were collected from a man aged 18 to 30 in good health. Some clones in this sample may be carry-over from other donors' samples.

The rearrangement links TRBV27 to TRBJ2-7; maybe TRBD2 (6 bases). This CDR3 has 17 residues. Looked up from germline, CDR1 is MNHEY and CDR2 is SMNVEV (reference sequence). V lost 3 bases and J lost 5, with 23 bases in between. The CDR3 sequence: CASSFSGLPGEDNEQYF. The CDR3 DNA is TGTGCCAGCAGTTTTTCGGGACTCCCGGGTGAAGATAACGAGCAGTACTTC.

This chain connects TRBV27 to TRBJ1-2, with 9 bases fitting TRBD1. Germline CDR1 is MNHEY and CDR2 is SMNVEV (reference sequence). V lost 2 bases and J lost 8; bases outside the gene matches: 18. The CDR3 sequence is 18 residues long. This chain's CDR3 is CASSLQVSVQGAGEGYTF. CDR3 nucleotide sequence: TGTGCCAGCAGTTTACAAGTTTCGGTACAGGGGGCAGGAGAAGGCTACACCTTC.

This rearrangement joins TRBV27 to TRBJ2-7, with D perhaps being TRBD1 or TRBD2 (5 bases each). CDR1 and CDR2 (germline): MNHEY, SMNVEV (reference sequence). Trimming removed 6 bases at V and 0 bases at J, with 18 bases between. The CDR3 spans 16 residues. Here the CDR3 reads CASSPSSGGRSYEQYF. CDR3 bases: TGTGCCAGCAGCCCTTCTAGTGGGGGTCGCTCCTACGAGCAGTACTTC.

The chain has TRBV6-1 and TRBJ2-1; D might be TRBD2 (6 bases). Germline V lookup: CDR1 MNHNS, CDR2 SASEGT. This CDR3 region has 16 residues. Trimming left V 3 bases short and J 4 bases short, with 16 bases between. CDR3 DNA: TGTGCCAGCAGTGACGAAGCGGGTCTCTTATACAATGAGCAGTTCTTC. Its translation is CASSDEAGLLYNEQFF.

This clone has just one count. The V call is TRBV11-2, the J call TRBJ2-3, with D possibly matching TRBD1 (5 bases). This CDR3 contains 15 residues. CDR1 is SGHAT, CDR2 FQNNGV, per germline. Trimming pared 7 bases from V and 6 bases from J, leaving 20 bases between. In DNA, the CDR3 is TGTGCCAGCATCCTAGGGTGGGGCGCAGCGGATACGCAGTATTTT. Encoded protein: CASILGWGAADTQYF.

The V call is TRBV13, the J call TRBJ2-7; 9 nucleotides line up with TRBD1. The V gene's germline CDR1 is PRHDT and CDR2 FYEKMQ (reference sequence). The V gene end was trimmed by 5 bases and the J gene end by 3 bases; junction bases not matched to a gene: 8. The CDR3 has 15 amino acids. The chain's CDR3 is CASSATGTGYYEQYF. CDR3 coding DNA: TGTGCCAGCAGCGCTACCGGGACAGGGTACTACGAGCAGTACTTC.

Comments on this clone: Additional DNA sequences in this sample encode the identical CDR3. The rearrangement links TRBV29-1 to TRBJ2-3; D is possibly TRBD1 (6 bases). The length of the CDR3 is 13 residues. CDR1 SQVTM and CDR2 ANQGSEA come from the germline V gene. The V end lost 7 bases, the J end lost 0 bases, and 11 bases lay between the germline ends. CDR3 sequence reads: CSAPGQSTDTQYF. As DNA, the CDR3 is TGCAGCGCCCCGGGACAAAGCACAGATACGCAGTATTTT.

V gene TRBV7-9 combines with J gene TRBJ2-7; weak D call: TRBD1 (5 bases). V lost 2 bases and J lost 5, with 16 bases in between. CDR3 length: 15 residues. Germline assignment: CDR1 SEHNR and CDR2 FQNEAQ (reference sequence). The CDR3 nucleotides read TGTGCCAGCAGCTTATACCAGGGCCCCCTAGACGAGCAGTACTTC. It encodes CASSLYQGPLDEQYF.

The V call is TRBV5-1, the J call TRBJ2-1; D is ambiguous. The length of the CDR3 is 14 residues. Germline V gives CDR1 SGHRS, CDR2 YFSETQ. The V end was cut by 1 base, the J end by 8 bases, with 13 bases between. The DNA for the CDR3 is TGCGCCAGCAGCTTGTCGGGTCTTGGCTATGAGCAGTTCTTC. As protein: CASSLSGLGYEQFF. Filled out from reference TRBV5-1 and TRBJ2-1, the complete variable domain reads KAGVTQTPRYLIKTRGQQVTLSCSPISGHRSVSWYQQTPGQGLQFLFEYFSETQRNKGNFPGRFSGRQFSNSRSEMNVSTLELGDSALYLCASSLSGLGYEQFFGPGTRLTVL.

This clone was observed a single time. The rearrangement links TRBV4-2 to TRBJ2-1; TRBD2 aligns across 8 bases. The germline gives CDR1 LGHNA, CDR2 YNFKEQ. This CDR3 has 16 amino acids. V was pared by 5 bases and J by 2 bases, with 8 bases of the junction left unmatched. CDR3 sequence (DNA): TGTGCCAGCAGCTCCATCCCGGGGGGGACCTACAATGAGCAGTTCTTC. This codes for CASSSIPGGTYNEQFF.

The chain carries TRBV7-2 and TRBJ1-2, with unresolved D. The CDR3 covers 15 residues. Germline V gives CDR1 SGHTA, CDR2 FQGNSA. The ends were cut back, 5 bases at V and 3 bases at J, with 16 bases in the middle. The CDR3 bases are TGTGCCAGCAGCGGAGGTCCCCTTTGGGACTATGGCTACACCTTC. It is translated as CASSGGPLWDYGYTF.

The chain joins TRBV27 to TRBJ2-7, with TRBD1 matching over 8 bases. Germline CDR1 and CDR2: MNHEY and SMNVEV (reference sequence). The ends lost 4 bases at V and 5 bases at J; junction bases unmatched: 13. This CDR3 is built from 16 residues. CDR3 amino acids: CASSYLLGTGTNEQYF. In DNA, the CDR3 is TGTGCCAGCAGTTATCTACTCGGGACAGGAACGAACGAGCAGTACTTC.

This clone was counted a single time. V usage is TRBV6-1 and J usage is TRBJ2-7, with a weak D call TRBD2 (6 bases). The germline gives CDR1 MNHNS, CDR2 SASEGT. This CDR3 spans 15 amino acids. Trimming stripped 6 bases from V and 3 bases from J, with 18 bases between. As DNA, the CDR3 is TGTGCCAGCAGCGAGGCGGGAAGGGTCGGCTACGAGCAGTACTTC. Its protein product is CASSEAGRVGYEQYF.

J is TRBJ2-7 and V is TRBV4-1; TRBD1 might be the D (6 bases). Germline lookup yields CDR1 MGHRA and CDR2 YSYEKL. V lost 0 bases, J lost 4 bases, and 16 bases lay in between. The CDR3 contains 16 residues. CDR3 protein: CASSQEDRNSFYEQYF. CDR3 nucleotides: TGCGCCAGCAGCCAAGAGGACAGAAACTCTTTTTACGAGCAGTACTTC.

The chain has TRBV5-6 and TRBJ1-1; 8 nucleotides align to TRBD1. The CDR3 spans 14 residues. Losses at the gene ends were 2 bases for V and 7 bases for J; bases not matched to a gene: 7. Germline CDR1 SGHDT, CDR2 YYEEEE. The CDR3 DNA reads TGTGCCAGCAGCTTAGGACAGGGCCAAATTGAAGCTTTCTTT. This gives the protein CASSLGQGQIEAFF. The full variable domain, completed using reference TRBV5-6 and TRBJ1-1, is DAGVTQSPTHLIKTRGQQVTLRCSPKSGHDTVSWYQQALGQGPQFIFQYYEEEERQRGNFPDRFSGHQFPNYSSELNVNALLLGDSALYLCASSLGQGQIEAFFGQGTRLTVV.

The chain links TRBV19 to TRBJ2-1, with 8 bases matching TRBD2. Germline V gives CDR1 LNHDA, CDR2 SQIVND (reference sequence). The ends lost 4 bases at V and 5 bases at J; junction bases unmatched: 7. The CDR3 is 15 amino acids. CDR3: CASSTQTSANNEQFF. In DNA form, the CDR3 reads TGTGCCAGTAGTACCCAGACTAGCGCGAACAATGAGCAGTTCTTC.

The V gene is TRBV7-9, the J gene TRBJ2-7; no clear D gene. Per germline, CDR1 SEHNR and CDR2 FQNEAQ (reference sequence). With 5 bases removed from V and 4 bases from J, the gap between germline ends came to 18 bases. This CDR3 spans 15 amino acids. DNA of the CDR3: TGTGCCAGCAGCCACACCCGGACGGACCATTACGAGCAGTACTTC. Translating it yields CASSHTRTDHYEQYF.

The chain is built from TRBV30 and TRBJ2-1; possible D gene TRBD2, 6 bases. The germline V and J ends were trimmed by 3 bases and 5 bases, with 23 bases remaining between them. The CDR3 has 17 amino acids. CDR1 and CDR2 from the germline V gene are GTSNPN and SVGIG (reference sequence). CDR3 bases: TGTGCCTGGAGCCAATTGCCGGGGGTCATTTCGAACAATGAGCAGTTCTTC. This sequence encodes CAWSQLPGVISNNEQFF.

With respect to this clone: The same CDR3 can be traced to other DNA sequences in this sample. The rearrangement links TRBV5-1 to TRBJ1-4, with D perhaps TRBD1 (5 bases). CDR3 size: 15 residues. Germline V gene lookup returns CDR1 SGHRS and CDR2 YFSETQ. With 1 base removed from V and 0 bases from J, the gap between germline ends came to 7 bases. CDR3 in amino acids: CASSLWGATNEKLFF. CDR3 bases: TGCGCCAGCAGCTTGTGGGGGGCAACTAATGAAAAACTGTTTTTT.

The chain carries TRBV11-2 and TRBJ2-2, with D tentatively TRBD1 or TRBD2 (5 bases each). This CDR3 is built from 16 residues. The V end was cut by 4 bases, the J end by 1 base, with 13 bases between. Germline lookup yields CDR1 SGHAT and CDR2 FQNNGV. CDR3 sequence reads: CASSWLRGGNTGELFF. The CDR3, as DNA: TGTGCCAGCAGCTGGCTTCGGGGCGGGAACACCGGGGAGCTGTTTTTT.

This chain joins TRBV5-6 and TRBJ1-1; TRBD1 matches at 10 bases. Trimming cost V 4 bases and J 5 bases; bases outside gene matches: 17. From germline, CDR1 is SGHDT and CDR2 YYEEEE. The CDR3 is 18 residues long. CDR3 in DNA: TGTGCCAGCAGCCTACTGACAGGGGGCCTGACCTCGAGGACTGAAGCTTTCTTT. Its translation is CASSLLTGGLTSRTEAFF.

This chain joins TRBV9 and TRBJ1-1; D perhaps matches TRBD1 (6 bases). The CDR3 sequence is 15 residues long. CDR1 SGDLS and CDR2 YYNGEE come from the germline V gene. V lost 2 bases to trimming and J lost 4 bases, with 15 bases between them. The DNA for the CDR3 is TGTGCCAGCAGCGTCGGGCGGGGGCAGGGCACTGAAGCTTTCTTT. It codes for CASSVGRGQGTEAFF.

CDR3 in DNA: TGTGCCAGCAGCGCCCGGGACGACCAATACAATGAGCAGTTCTTC. This codes for CASSARDDQYNEQFF. The chain employs TRBV9 and TRBJ2-1; possibly TRBD1 or TRBD2 for D (5 bases each). The CDR3 totals 15 residues. CDR1 SGDLS and CDR2 YYNGEE come from the germline V gene. Trimming cost V 3 bases and J 4 bases, with 14 bases left between them.

CDR3 in DNA: TGTGCCAGCAGTTTGGTCGGGGTGAATTCCTACAATGAGCAGTTCTTC. Its translation is CASSLVGVNSYNEQFF. V usage is TRBV27 and J usage is TRBJ2-1; D is possibly TRBD2 (5 bases). CDR3 length equals 16 residues. The germline gives CDR1 MNHEY, CDR2 SMNVEV (reference sequence). Trimming took 3 bases from V and 1 from J, leaving 13 bases between them.

The genes are TRBV2 and TRBJ2-7; TRBD2 is a possible D gene (5 bases). The CDR3 runs 13 residues. The germline gives CDR1 SNHLY, CDR2 FYNNEI. The V end was cut by 5 bases, the J end by 6 bases, with 14 bases between. As DNA, the CDR3 is TGTGCCAGCAGTCCCGGGATCGGCGTCGAGCAGTACTTC. Protein: CASSPGIGVEQYF. The full variable domain, in which reference TRBV2 and TRBJ2-7 provide the parts outside the CDR3, is EPEVTQTPSHQVTQMGQEVILRCVPISNHLYFYWYRQILGQKVEFLVSFYNNEISEKSEIFDDQFSVERPDGSNFTLKIRSTKLEDSAMYFCASSPGIGVEQYFGPGTRLTVT.

This clone is a singleton in its sample. The V and J genes are TRBV19 and TRBJ2-2, with no clear D. CDR1 is LNHDA and CDR2 is SQIVND in the germline V gene (reference sequence). The CDR3 consists of 13 residues. Trimming stripped 5 bases from V and 9 bases from J, with 13 bases between. CDR3 loop: CASSPALTRELFF. CDR3 coding DNA: TGTGCCAGTAGTCCCGCCCTGACCCGGGAGCTGTTTTTT.

This chain joins TRBV7-8 and TRBJ2-1, with 9 bases lining up with TRBD1. After removal of 4 bases from V and 6 bases from J, the junction contained 13 bases not matched to a gene. Looked up from germline, CDR1 is SGHVS and CDR2 is FQNEAQ. The CDR3 runs 17 residues. CDR3 sequence reads: CASSWIPGQGPGNEQFF. The CDR3 DNA is TGTGCCAGCAGCTGGATTCCGGGACAGGGCCCTGGCAATGAGCAGTTCTTC.